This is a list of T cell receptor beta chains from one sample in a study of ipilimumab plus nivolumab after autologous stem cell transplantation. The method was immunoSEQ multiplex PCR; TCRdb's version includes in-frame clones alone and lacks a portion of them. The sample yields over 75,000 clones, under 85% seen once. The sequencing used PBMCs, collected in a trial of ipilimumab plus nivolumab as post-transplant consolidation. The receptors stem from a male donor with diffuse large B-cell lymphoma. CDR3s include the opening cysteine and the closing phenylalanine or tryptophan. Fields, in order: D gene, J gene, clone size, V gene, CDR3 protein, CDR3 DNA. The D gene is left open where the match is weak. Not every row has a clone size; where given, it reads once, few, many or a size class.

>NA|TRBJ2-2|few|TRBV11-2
CASSPAVRGGELFF
TGTGCCAGCAGCCCGGCGGTACGTGGCGGGGAGCTGTTTTTT
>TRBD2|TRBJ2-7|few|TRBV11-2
CASSLYPLAGYEQYF
TGTGCCAGCAGCTTATACCCCCTAGCGGGCTACGAGCAGTACTTC
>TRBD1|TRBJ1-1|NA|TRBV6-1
CASITTGGGPLEAFF
TGTGCCAGCATCACCACAGGGGGGGGGCCTTTGGAAGCTTTCTTT
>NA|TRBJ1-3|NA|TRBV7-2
CASRLGPSGNTIYF
TGTGCCAGCAGGTTAGGACCGTCTGGAAACACCATATATTTT
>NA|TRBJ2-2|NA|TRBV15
CATSRGSPGQGGNTGELFF
TGTGCCACCAGCAGAGGGTCACCGGGGCAGGGGGGAAACACCGGGGAGCTGTTTTTT
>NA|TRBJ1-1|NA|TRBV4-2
CASSQERVGGTEAFF
TGTGCCAGCAGCCAAGAACGGGTCGGCGGCACTGAAGCTTTCTTT
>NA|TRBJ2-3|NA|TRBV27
CASGGQGRDTQYF
TGTGCCAGCGGGGGGCAGGGGAGAGATACGCAGTATTTT
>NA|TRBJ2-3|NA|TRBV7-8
CASSPGGADTQYF
TGTGCCAGCAGCCCGGGGGGCGCGGATACGCAGTATTTT
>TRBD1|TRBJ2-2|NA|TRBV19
CASSMAGTANTGELFF
TGTGCCAGTAGTATGGCCGGGACAGCGAACACCGGGGAGCTGTTTTTT
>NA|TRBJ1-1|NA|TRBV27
CASSPREVDRTEAFF
TGTGCCAGCAGTCCCCGGGAAGTCGACCGAACTGAAGCTTTCTTT
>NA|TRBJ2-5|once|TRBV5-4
CASSLRGTSETQYF
TGTGCCAGCAGCTTACGGGGGACCTCCGAGACCCAGTACTTC
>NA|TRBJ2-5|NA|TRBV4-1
CASSQLGGGREETQYF
TGCGCCAGCAGCCAGTTAGGGGGGGGGCGCGAAGAGACCCAGTACTTC
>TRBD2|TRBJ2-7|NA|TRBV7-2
CASSLRAGAPSYEQYF
TGTGCCAGCAGCTTAAGAGCGGGGGCCCCCTCCTACGAGCAGTACTTC
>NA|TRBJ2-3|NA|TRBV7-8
CASSPGGAADTQYF
TGTGCCAGCAGCCCTGGGGGAGCAGCAGATACGCAGTATTTT
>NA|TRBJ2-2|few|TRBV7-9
CASSARQANTGELFF
TGTGCCAGCAGCGCCAGACAGGCAAACACCGGGGAGCTGTTTTTT
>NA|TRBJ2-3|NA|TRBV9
CASSVVSTDTQYF
TGTGCCAGCAGCGTAGTCAGCACAGATACGCAGTATTTT
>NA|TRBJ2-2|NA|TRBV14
CASSLRVDGGELFF
TGTGCCAGCAGCCTACGGGTGGACGGTGGGGAGCTGTTTTTT
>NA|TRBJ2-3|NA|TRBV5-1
CASSLGTVSLPQYF
TGCGCCAGCAGCTTGGGGACAGTTTCCCTCCCGCAGTATTTT
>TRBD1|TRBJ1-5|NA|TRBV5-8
CASSIQGFSNQPQHF
TGTGCCAGTTCGATACAGGGGTTCAGCAATCAGCCCCAGCATTTT
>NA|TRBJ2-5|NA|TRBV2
CASSLGRRETQYF
TGTGCCAGCAGCCTTGGGCGTAGGGAGACCCAGTACTTC
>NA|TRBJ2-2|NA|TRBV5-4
CASSLRAQGELFF
TGTGCCAGCAGCCTCCGGGCGCAGGGGGAGCTGTTTTTT
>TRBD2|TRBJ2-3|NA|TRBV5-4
CASSLRTSGTDTQYF
TGTGCCAGCAGCTTACGGACTAGCGGCACAGATACGCAGTATTTT
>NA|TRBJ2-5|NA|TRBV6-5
CASSYSAVETQYF
TGTGCCAGCAGTTACTCGGCAGTCGAGACCCAGTACTTC
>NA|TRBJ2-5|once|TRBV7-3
CASSLVGGLQETQYF
TGTGCCAGCAGCTTAGTGGGGGGGCTCCAAGAGACCCAGTACTTC